This T cell receptor (beta chain) is from a study of shared clonotypes between healthy human individuals. Germline V lookup: CDR1 SGHTA, CDR2 FQGNSA. The CDR3 covers 14 residues. The trim removed 3 bases at V and 7 bases at J, leaving 6 bases unmatched. A word on this clone: The antigen is not known.

The donors, all of them Caucasian adults, lived in Nashville, Tennessee. General observations from the study: The study generally estimated greater richness for naive than memory subsets.

Here immunoSEQ multiplex PCR was the method, and the copy in TCRdb shows in-frame clones only, minus some. The data hold about 1.5 million clones, with around 98% observed a single time. Sequenced: naive CD4+ T cells sorted from blood. Subset of the sample: CD45RA+ positively selected. This TCR was sampled from a man younger than 40 in good health. This sequence joins TRBV7-2 and TRBJ2-1; 7 bases are shared with TRBD1. The CDR3 sequence: CASSFHRGWNEQFF. For the CDR3, the DNA is TGTGCCAGCAGCTTCCACAGGGGCTGGAATGAGCAGTTCTTC.